This T cell receptor (beta chain) was sequenced for a study of cytomegalovirus exposure and HLA in healthy donors (dated by TCRdb to about 2017). Some background on the complete study: In an earlier analysis of about 560 of the donors, 276 Gb of sequence data and some 120 million unique TCR beta sequences from 150 million to 200 million T cells were reported. Roughly 300 gigabases of sequencing data and approximately 92 million unique TCR sequences made up an early release that covered approximately 620 HLA-typed donors. Of the 300 to 500 genotyped donors, 65% to 90% were placed in the genetic ancestry cluster associated with self-reported Caucasian donors. The study aimed to test whether cataloging public T cell receptors could reveal signatures of past pathogen exposure. Using immunosequencing, the study profiled T cell repertoires from 666 subjects and related those repertoires to cytomegalovirus serostatus. Besides the first cohort of 666 subjects, a separate validation cohort made up of some 110 different subjects was used. To predict cytomegalovirus infection status, the study combined high-throughput TCR immunosequencing, statistical association of individual TCRs with disease status, and machine learning. A later analysis re-analyzed previously published TCR beta repertoires from 550 to 700 donors and added high-resolution HLA genotyping to study TCR occurrence patterns. The later analysis used no new phenotypic data to find candidate immune exposures, relying instead on TCR beta sequences and their occurrence across donors. To decide whether each TCR beta V gene segment behaved as functional or pseudogenic, an earlier analysis of 587 of the donors relied on high-throughput TCR beta sequencing. Alongside the repertoire data, information on donor age, sex, ethnicity and CMV serostatus was compiled. Genome-wide SNP genotypes for about 60% of the roughly 670 donors were used in a later genetic analysis, which treated that subset as a discovery cohort. All discovery cohort repertoires had been generated using a single sequencing platform. Class I and class II HLA loci were covered by the typing at four-digit resolution. The number of typed donors differed by locus: roughly 629-630 for A, B, C, DRB1 and DQB1; 500 to 550 for DQA1; around 610 for DPA1; and around 490 for DPB1. Four to six DR-DQ haplotypes were handled as single units for association and clustering, since linkage in the cohort was strong. Across some 400 genotyped donors of the cohort, an average of approximately 220,000 unique TCR beta nucleotide sequences per donor were sequenced, and approximately 17% of those sequences were non-productive. Results the study describes overall, beyond this receptor: The only immune exposure information available for the cohort was CMV serostatus. Across donors, most TCR sequences were observed very rarely, whereas some public TCRs were present in many individuals. Sequencing depth was assumed to be roughly uniform across donors in the presence/absence analyses, though that assumption may not hold. According to a later genetic analysis, donors in an Asian-associated ancestry cluster had fewer N-insertions in productive TCRs than the approximately 700-donor mean. Compared with equally common non-associated chains, HLA-associated TCR beta chains in a later analysis were more clonally expanded and had lower generation probabilities. The study gave a list of 150 to 200 TCR beta chains associated with cytomegalovirus. An earlier analysis of some 560 of the donors showed that most TCR beta V segments appeared in productive rearrangements either about 87% or about 30% of the time, which broadly matched IMGT annotations. A cluster of highly shared sequence variants was judged likely to represent a technical artifact of the sequencing pipeline. In a later genetic analysis, a missense DCLRE1C variant was associated with V-gene and J-gene trimming of TCR beta chains, and the association was replicated in an independent cohort. The authors suggested that the approach could potentially be generalized to other disease states and immunological phenotypes. A further reported finding was that TCR beta sequences accurately predicted the HLA-A and HLA-B alleles for most subjects in the first cohort. The earlier analysis of about 600 of the donors excluded 15 to 20 rarely observed V segments, including chromosome 9 orphons, because counts were too low. Some IMGT-functional V segments, including TRBV6-2 and TRBV6-3, could not be distinguished by the 87-base-pair reads and were therefore excluded. The cohort was sequenced for TCR beta chains only, and without alpha or paired-chain data the features that could be detected were limited. Most CMV-associated TCR beta chains appeared to be HLA-restricted in a later analysis, and the HLA associations seemed to be driven largely by CMV exposure. Specific HLA alleles were associated with 16,951 TCR beta sequences at a false discovery rate of 0.05 in a later analysis. Linkage disequilibrium might explain the correlated functional status among segregating V segments, but an unknown experimental factor could not be excluded. In a later analysis, several top co-occurrence clusters were reported to appear linked to parvovirus B19, influenza, CMV and Epstein-Barr virus. Three of the identified cytomegalovirus-associated TCR beta chains were confirmed in vitro to be specific for cytomegalovirus antigens. Because some donors lacked HLA typing at each locus, the association tests relied only on the typed subset. Assigning TCR associations to individual alleles was difficult when HLA alleles, especially DR and DQ, strongly co-occurred. In both the original and validation cohorts, the classifier was reported to diagnose cytomegalovirus status with high specificity and sensitivity. In a later analysis, TCR association rates were found to vary across HLA loci, with the most associated TCRs seen for DRB1 alleles and the fewest for HLA-C alleles.

The cohort was made up of 500 to 850 healthy bone marrow donors. At the time of sampling, all cohort members were nominally healthy, though unrecorded immune exposures were likely present. The donor was CMV seronegative and was included in the group of a few hundred seronegative cohort members. Every donor gave a peripheral blood sample, and the peripheral blood mononuclear cells from that sample were used for TCR beta sequencing. The Qiagen DNeasy Blood Extraction Kit was used to extract genomic DNA from the blood cell samples. From the cysteine up to the phenylalanine, the CDR3 has a length of 13 residues. Only CDR3 DNA is held: 39 bases, read in frame from base 1. V is trimmed back by 7 bases and J by 3 bases, and the junction contains 3 bases that no gene match accounts for. Taken from the germline V gene, the CDR1 and CDR2 loops are SGDLS and YYNGEE. In the case of this clone: Its antigen remains undetermined.

The library was generated by the immunoSEQ multiplex PCR assay. For the multiplex PCR, a mixture combining 60 forward primers for TCR Vbeta segments and 13 reverse primers for TCR Jbeta segments was used. Amplification of the CDR3 region of rearranged TCR beta genes was performed with a multiplex PCR assay on genomic DNA. The Illumina HiSeq System was used to sequence the amplified TCR beta libraries as 87-base-pair reads. In the paper's pipeline: A later analysis tallied roughly 78 million unique TCR beta chains across the 640 or so repertoires, and around 12 million of those chains were shared by two or more donors. Raw reads were error-corrected and collapsed into unique sequences by a nearest-neighbor algorithm in which closely related sequences were merged to remove PCR and sequencing errors. To assign V, D and J gene segments, CDR3 sequences were aligned to IMGT reference sequences. For a sequence to be retained, a match of at least six nucleotides to both a V gene segment and a J gene segment was required. Rearrangements were classified as productive when the CDR3 lacked stop codons and remained in frame with V and J, and all other rearrangements were classified as non-productive. CDR3 was defined according to IMGT convention as the region running from the second conserved V-encoded cysteine to the conserved J-encoded phenylalanine. The earlier analysis of about 530 of the donors excluded any sequence lacking an unambiguous match to a single V gene segment. In an earlier analysis of 587 of the donors, V segments were called functional above 56.7% productive rearrangements and were called segregating when the between-donor standard deviation exceeded 5%. A statistical classification framework was developed to diagnose cytomegalovirus status using the catalog of TCR beta chain sequences. In a later analysis, TCR nucleotide sequences were compared against IMGT/GENE-DB human TR gene sequences so that V and J genes could be assigned. Using the TCRdist pipeline, a later analysis assigned CDR3 sequences along with most-parsimonious VDJ recombination scenarios. In a later analysis, each TCR beta chain was defined by its CDR3 amino acid sequence together with its V-gene family, and reads without a unique V-gene family were excluded. As a way to deal with suspected cross-contamination and a sequencing artifact, a later analysis dropped roughly 600 nucleotide sequences that were highly shared and had low generation probability. A later analysis calculated a clonal expansion index for each public chain from normalized within-repertoire ranks of inferred template counts. A later analysis computed generation probabilities with a VDJ recombination model fitted to out-of-frame rearrangements, and checked the results against IGoR. Hypergeometric tests were used in a later analysis to score TCR-TCR, TCR-HLA and TCR-CMV co-occurrence, with a repertoire-size bias correction applied to the TCR pairs. False discovery rates were estimated in a later analysis by permuting HLA or CMV assignments 20 times. In a later analysis, co-occurring TCRs were grouped using DBSCAN, with TCRdist sequence similarity added in when clustering inside HLA-allele-positive subsets. Repertoires with fewer than 30,000 or more than 120,000 public chains, plus five repertoires with anomalous nucleotide sharing, were excluded from co-occurrence clustering. The source is immuneACCESS, and TCRdb retained only in-frame sequences with V and J called. Part of the clones is not carried over; for the studies checked, unresolved V genes explain less than half of this, and the remainder is unexplained. That table is the source of V, J and clone size, and D and trimming were worked out from the DNA. This sample's table contains 150,000 to 250,000 clones. Roughly 0.7% of the sample lies in the top ten.

The chain was built from TRBV9 and TRBJ2-7, with 11 bases aligning to TRBD2. What was sequenced was PBMCs. This TCR was recovered from a boy under 18 in good health and CMV-seronegative. The nucleotide sequence reads TGTGCCAGCTCGACTAGCGGGGACTACGAGCAGTACTTC. Translated, this gives CASSTSGDYEQYF. The CDR3, completed at both ends by the reference TRBV9 and TRBJ2-7 genes, gives the full variable domain DSGVTQTPKHLITATGQRVTLRCSPRSGDLSVYWYQQSLDQGLQFLIQYYNGEERAKGNILERFSAQQFPDLHSELNLSSLELGDSALYFCASSTSGDYEQYFGPGTRLTVT.